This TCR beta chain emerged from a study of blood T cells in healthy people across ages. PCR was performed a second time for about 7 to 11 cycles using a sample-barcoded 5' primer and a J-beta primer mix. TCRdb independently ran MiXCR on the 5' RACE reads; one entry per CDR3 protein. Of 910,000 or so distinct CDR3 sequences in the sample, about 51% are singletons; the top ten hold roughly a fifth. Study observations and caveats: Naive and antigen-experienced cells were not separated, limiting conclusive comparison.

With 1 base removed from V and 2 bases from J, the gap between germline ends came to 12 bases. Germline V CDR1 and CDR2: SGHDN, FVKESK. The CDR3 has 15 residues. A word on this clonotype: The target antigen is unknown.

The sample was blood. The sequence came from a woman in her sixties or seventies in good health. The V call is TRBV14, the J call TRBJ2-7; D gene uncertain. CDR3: CASSQVSHSPYEQYF. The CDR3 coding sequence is TGTGCCAGCAGCCAAGTAAGCCACAGCCCCTACGAGCAGTACTTC.